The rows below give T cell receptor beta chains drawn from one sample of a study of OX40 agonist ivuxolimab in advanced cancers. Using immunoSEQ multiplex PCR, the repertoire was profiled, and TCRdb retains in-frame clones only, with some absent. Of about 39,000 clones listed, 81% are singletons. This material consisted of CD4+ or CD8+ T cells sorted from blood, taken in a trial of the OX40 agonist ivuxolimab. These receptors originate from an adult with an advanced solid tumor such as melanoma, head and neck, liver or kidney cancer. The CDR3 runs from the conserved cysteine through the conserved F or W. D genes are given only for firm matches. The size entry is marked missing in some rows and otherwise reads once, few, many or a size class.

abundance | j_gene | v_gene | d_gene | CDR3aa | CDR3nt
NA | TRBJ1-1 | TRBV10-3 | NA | CAISDTGNTEAFF | TGTGCCATCAGTGACACGGGGAACACTGAAGCTTTCTTT
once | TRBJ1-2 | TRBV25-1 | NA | CASSQAQGRYGYTF | TGTGCCAGCAGTCAGGCACAGGGCCGTTATGGCTACACCTTC
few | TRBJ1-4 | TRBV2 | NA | CASSRQATNEKLFF | TGTGCCAGCAGTAGACAGGCAACTAATGAAAAACTGTTTTTT
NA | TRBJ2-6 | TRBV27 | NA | CASSINAGANVLTF | TGTGCCAGCAGTATCAACGCTGGGGCCAACGTCCTGACTTTC
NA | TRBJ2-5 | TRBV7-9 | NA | CASSAGTSQETQYF | TGTGCCAGCAGCGCTGGGACAAGTCAAGAGACCCAGTACTTC
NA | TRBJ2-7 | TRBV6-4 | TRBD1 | CASSETGNSYEQYF | TGTGCCAGCAGCGAGACAGGGAACTCCTACGAGCAGTACTTC
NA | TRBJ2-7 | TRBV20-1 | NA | CSARGDREQYF | TGCAGTGCTAGAGGAGACAGAGAGCAGTACTTC
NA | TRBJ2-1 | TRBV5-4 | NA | CASNERTSSYNEQFF | TGTGCCAGCAACGAGCGGACCAGCTCCTACAATGAGCAGTTCTTC
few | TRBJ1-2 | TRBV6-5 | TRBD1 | CASRFDRGGSMRYTF | TGTGCCAGCAGATTCGACAGGGGGGGGTCTATGCGCTACACCTTC
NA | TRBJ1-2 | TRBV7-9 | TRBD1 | CASSSRTGVTNYGYTF | TGTGCCAGCAGCTCCCGGACAGGAGTCACTAACTATGGCTACACCTTC
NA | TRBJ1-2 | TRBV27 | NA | CASRAASNYGYTF | TGTGCCAGCAGGGCAGCTTCTAACTATGGCTACACCTTC
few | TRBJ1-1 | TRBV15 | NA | CATSRLLAGGTEAFF | TGTGCCACCAGCAGACTCTTAGCGGGAGGCACTGAAGCTTTCTTT
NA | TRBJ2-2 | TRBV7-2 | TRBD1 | CASSFDRASTGELFF | TGTGCCAGCAGCTTCGACAGGGCCTCCACCGGGGAGCTGTTTTTT
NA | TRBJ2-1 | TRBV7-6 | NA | CASSWAGPNEQFF | TGTGCCAGCAGCTGGGCAGGCCCGAATGAGCAGTTCTTC
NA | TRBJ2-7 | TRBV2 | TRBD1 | CAREGQGQAYEQYF | TGTGCCAGGGAGGGACAGGGCCAAGCCTACGAGCAGTACTTC
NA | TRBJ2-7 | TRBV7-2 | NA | CASSLRSGGGYEQYF | TGTGCCAGCAGCTTAAGGTCAGGGGGAGGGTACGAGCAGTACTTC
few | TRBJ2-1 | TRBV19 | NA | CAMAVNEQFF | TGTGCCATGGCGGTTAATGAGCAGTTCTTC
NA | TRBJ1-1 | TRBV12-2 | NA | CASGGSEAFF | TGTGCAAGTGGGGGATCTGAAGCTTTCTTT
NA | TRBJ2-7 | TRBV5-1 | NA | CASSTGRSGSPVEQYF | TGCGCCAGCAGCACGGGACGGTCGGGGTCTCCCGTCGAGCAGTACTTC